The clone carrying this T cell receptor (beta chain) appeared a few times. The entry originates in a study of neurological immune-mediated disorders. The CDR3 contains 14 residues. V was trimmed by 1 base and J by 4 bases, leaving 10 bases between them. The germline V gene encodes CDR1 SGHTA and CDR2 FQGNSA. TCRdb itself ran the 5' RACE reads through MiXCR, one entry per CDR3 protein. The table records some 120,000 distinct CDR3 sequences, around 3% of them present only once. This sequence originates from a woman in her twenties or thirties with multiple sclerosis. The V gene is TRBV7-2, the J gene TRBJ1-1, with D perhaps TRBD1 (6 bases). What was sequenced was PBMCs. The DNA of the CDR3 is TGTGCCAGCAGCTTAGAAGGCAGGGGCACTGAAGCTTTCTTT. It is translated as CASSLEGRGTEAFF.